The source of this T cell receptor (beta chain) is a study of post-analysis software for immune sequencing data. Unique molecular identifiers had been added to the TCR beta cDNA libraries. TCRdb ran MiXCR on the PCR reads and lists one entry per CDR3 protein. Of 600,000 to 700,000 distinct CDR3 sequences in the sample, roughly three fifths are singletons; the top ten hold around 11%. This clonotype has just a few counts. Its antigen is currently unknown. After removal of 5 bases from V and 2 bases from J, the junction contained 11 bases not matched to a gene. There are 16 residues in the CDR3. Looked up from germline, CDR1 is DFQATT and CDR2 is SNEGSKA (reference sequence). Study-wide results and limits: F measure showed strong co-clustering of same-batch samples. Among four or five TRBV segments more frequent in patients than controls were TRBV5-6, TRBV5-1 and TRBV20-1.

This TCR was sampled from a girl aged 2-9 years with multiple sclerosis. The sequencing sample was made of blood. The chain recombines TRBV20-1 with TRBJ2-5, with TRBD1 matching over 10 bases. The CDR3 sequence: CSAPRTGGGIQETQYF. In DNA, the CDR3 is TGCAGTGCTCCACGGACAGGGGGAGGGATACAAGAGACCCAGTACTTC.